One and the same sample provided the 10 T cell receptor beta chains below, sequenced in a study of OX40 agonist ivuxolimab in advanced cancers. TCRdb's copy holds only in-frame clones and misses some; the assay was immunoSEQ multiplex PCR. The sample lists around 62,000 clones; roughly nine tenths were seen once. The sequenced sample was CD4+ or CD8+ T cells sorted from blood, obtained in a trial of the OX40 agonist ivuxolimab. Receptors originate from an adult with an advanced solid tumor such as melanoma, head and neck, liver or kidney cancer.

The V and J genes are TRBV28 and TRBJ2-1; TRBD2 is a possible D gene (6 bases). V lost 6 bases and J 3 bases, leaving 9 bases between the germline ends. This CDR3 has 13 residues. CDR1 and CDR2 from the germline V gene are MDHEN and SYDVKM. The CDR3 region is CASRPTSYNEQFF. The CDR3 DNA reads TGTGCCAGCAGGCCGACTAGCTACAATGAGCAGTTCTTC.

The chain recombines TRBV13 with TRBJ1-2, with 7 bases fitting TRBD1. The CDR3 contains 15 residues. Germline V lookup: CDR1 PRHDT, CDR2 FYEKMQ (reference sequence). Trimming removed 3 bases from V and 6 bases from J; junction bases left unmatched: 10. The CDR3 protein is CASSLPEGAIDGYTF. CDR3 nucleotides: TGTGCCAGCAGCTTGCCCGAGGGGGCCATTGATGGCTACACCTTC.

This chain joins TRBV7-9 and TRBJ2-2; the match to TRBD1 covers 9 bases. CDR1 SEHNR and CDR2 FQNEAQ come from the germline V gene (reference sequence). The CDR3 has 16 amino acids. J lost 4 bases, V lost 8 bases, and 11 bases had no gene match. The CDR3 coding sequence is TGTGCCAGCCGGGGACAGGGACGACCGGTCACCGGGGAGCTGTTTTTT. It encodes CASRGQGRPVTGELFF.

This clone has more than one count but fewer than ten. The chain joins TRBV9 to TRBJ1-1; TRBD1 agrees at 10 bases. Germline V gene data show CDR1 as SGDLS and CDR2 as YYNGEE. V gave up 2 bases and J gave up 7 bases; unmatched junction bases: 5. CDR3 length equals 14 residues. The chain's CDR3 is CASSVGTGASEAFF. DNA for the CDR3: TGTGCCAGCAGCGTGGGGACAGGGGCCAGTGAAGCTTTCTTT.

The chain couples TRBV28 to TRBJ2-7, with a weak D call TRBD2 (6 bases). The CDR3 runs 12 residues. CDR1 is MDHEN, CDR2 SYDVKM, per germline. V shed 8 bases and J shed 7 bases, with 15 bases lying between them. CDR3 region: CASFRGLGEQYF. CDR3 nucleotide sequence: TGTGCCAGCTTTCGGGGACTGGGGGAGCAGTACTTC.

The rearrangement uses TRBV6-5 and TRBJ2-7, with no clear D. Germline V gene data show CDR1 as MNHEY and CDR2 as SVGAGI. Trimming took 6 bases from V and 2 from J, leaving 14 bases between them. The CDR3 extends over 14 amino acids. This CDR3 is CASRTYLEPYEQYF. In DNA, the CDR3 is TGTGCCAGCAGAACATACCTGGAGCCCTACGAGCAGTACTTC.

The chain carries TRBV10-3 and TRBJ2-6, with 10 nucleotides matching TRBD2. Germline V gives CDR1 ENHRY, CDR2 SYGVKD. Germline trimming cut 4 bases from V and 0 bases from J; bases unmatched to any gene: 0. The length of the CDR3 is 16 residues. The CDR3 reads CAISASGSSGANVLTF. For the CDR3, the DNA is TGTGCCATCAGTGCTAGCGGGAGCTCTGGGGCCAACGTCCTGACTTTC.

This chain joins TRBV27 and TRBJ1-1, with a weak D call TRBD1 (6 bases). V shed 1 base and J shed 5 bases, with 8 bases lying between them. The CDR3 loop spans 13 amino acids. Germline-derived CDR1 and CDR2 are MNHEY and SMNVEV (reference sequence). Written as DNA, the CDR3 is TGTGCCAGCAGTTTATATACAGGGACTGAAGCTTTCTTT. The encoded protein is CASSLYTGTEAFF.

This clone appeared a single time. A junction end diverges from the germline sequence, so it may reflect a read error. The chain joins TRBV2 to TRBJ2-7, with no clear D. This CDR3 comprises 11 residues. Germline values: CDR1 SNHLY, CDR2 FYNNEI. The chain's CDR3 is CASSVPAGPTF. CDR3 DNA: TGTGCCAGCAGTGTCCCCGCAGGTCCTACCTTC.

The V gene is TRBV11-2, the J gene TRBJ2-7, with D possibly being TRBD1 or TRBD2 (5 bases each). V was trimmed by 5 bases and J by 4 bases, leaving 21 bases between them. Per germline, CDR1 SGHAT and CDR2 FQNNGV. This CDR3 spans 16 amino acids. CDR3 DNA: TGTGCCAGCAGCCTAGGTGAAGGGGAACTAGGTTACGAGCAGTACGTC. Its translation: CASSLGEGELGYEQYV.